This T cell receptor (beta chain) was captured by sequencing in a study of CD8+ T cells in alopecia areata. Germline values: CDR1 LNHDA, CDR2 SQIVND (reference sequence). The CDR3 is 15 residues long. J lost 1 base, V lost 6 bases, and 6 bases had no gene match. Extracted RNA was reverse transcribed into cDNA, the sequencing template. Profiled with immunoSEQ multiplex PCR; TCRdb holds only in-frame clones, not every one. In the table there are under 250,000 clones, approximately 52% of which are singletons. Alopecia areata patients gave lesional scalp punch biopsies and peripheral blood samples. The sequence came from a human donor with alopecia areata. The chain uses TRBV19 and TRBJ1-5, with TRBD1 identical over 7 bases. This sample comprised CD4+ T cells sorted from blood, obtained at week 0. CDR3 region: CASRRQGGSNQPQHF. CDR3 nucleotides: TGTGCCAGTAGGCGACAGGGTGGGAGCAATCAGCCCCAGCATTTT.